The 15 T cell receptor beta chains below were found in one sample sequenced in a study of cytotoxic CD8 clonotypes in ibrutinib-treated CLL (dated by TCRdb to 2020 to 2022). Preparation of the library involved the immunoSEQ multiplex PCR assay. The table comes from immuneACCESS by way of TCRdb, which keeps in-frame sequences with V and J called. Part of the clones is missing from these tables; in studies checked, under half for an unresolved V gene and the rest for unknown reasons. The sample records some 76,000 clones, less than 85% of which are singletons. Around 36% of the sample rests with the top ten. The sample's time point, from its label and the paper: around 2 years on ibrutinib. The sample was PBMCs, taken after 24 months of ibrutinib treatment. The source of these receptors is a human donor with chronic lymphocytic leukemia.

The CDR3 nucleotides are TGCGCCAGCAGCCAGCGAGGGGAAGGTGGTGAAAAACTGTTTTTT. As protein: CASSQRGEGGEKLFF. V usage is TRBV4-3 and J usage is TRBJ1-4; possibly TRBD1 for D (5 bases). The V end lost 3 bases, the J end lost 7 bases, and 15 bases lay between the germline ends. This CDR3 spans 15 amino acids. Germline V gene data show CDR1 as LGHNA and CDR2 as YSLEER.

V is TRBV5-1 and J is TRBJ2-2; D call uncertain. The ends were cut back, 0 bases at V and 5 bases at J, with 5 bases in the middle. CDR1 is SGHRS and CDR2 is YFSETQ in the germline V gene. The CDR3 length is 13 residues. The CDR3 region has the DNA TGCGCCAGCAGCTTGGCACGGACCGGGGAGCTGTTTTTT. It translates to CASSLARTGELFF.

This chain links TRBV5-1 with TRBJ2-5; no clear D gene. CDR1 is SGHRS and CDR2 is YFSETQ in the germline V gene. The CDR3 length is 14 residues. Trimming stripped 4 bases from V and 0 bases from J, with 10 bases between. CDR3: CASSPVTHQETQYF. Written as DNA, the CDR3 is TGCGCCAGCAGCCCTGTGACACACCAAGAGACCCAGTACTTC.

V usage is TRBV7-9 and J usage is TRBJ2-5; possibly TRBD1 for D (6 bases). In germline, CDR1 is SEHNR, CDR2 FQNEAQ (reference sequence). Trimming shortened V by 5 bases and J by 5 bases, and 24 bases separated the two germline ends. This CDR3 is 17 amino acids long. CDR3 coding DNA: TGTGCCAGCAGCCAATATGGGGGCAGATCCCCTGGGGAGACCCAGTACTTC. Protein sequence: CASSQYGGRSPGETQYF.

CDR3 bases: TGTGCCTGGGGACCCCTCGGGGAGCAGTTCTTC. Its translation: CAWGPLGEQFF. The V gene is TRBV30, the J gene TRBJ2-1; D is unresolved. V shed 5 bases and J shed 10 bases, with 12 bases lying between them. This CDR3 is 11 amino acids long. The V gene's germline CDR1 is GTSNPN and CDR2 SVGIG (reference sequence).

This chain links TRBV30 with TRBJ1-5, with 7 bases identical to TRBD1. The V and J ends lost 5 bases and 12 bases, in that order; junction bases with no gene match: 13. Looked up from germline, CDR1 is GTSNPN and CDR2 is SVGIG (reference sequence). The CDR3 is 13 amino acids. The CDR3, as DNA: TGTGCCTGGGGGCAAAGGGGGCTGGGCTACCAGCATTTT. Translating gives CAWGQRGLGYQHF.

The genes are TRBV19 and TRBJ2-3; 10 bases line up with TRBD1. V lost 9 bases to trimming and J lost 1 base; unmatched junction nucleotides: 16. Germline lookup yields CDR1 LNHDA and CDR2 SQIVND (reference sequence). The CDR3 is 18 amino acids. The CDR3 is CASKNRWTGGEGTDTQYF. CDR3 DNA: TGTGCCAGCAAAAATCGTTGGACAGGGGGGGAAGGCACAGATACGCAGTATTTT. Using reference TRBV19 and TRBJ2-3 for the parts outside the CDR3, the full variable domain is DGGITQSPKYLFRKEGQNVTLSCEQNLNHDAMYWYRQDPGQGLRLIYYSQIVNDFQKGDIAEGYSVSREKKESFPLTVTSAQKNPTAFYLCASKNRWTGGEGTDTQYFGPGTRLTVL.

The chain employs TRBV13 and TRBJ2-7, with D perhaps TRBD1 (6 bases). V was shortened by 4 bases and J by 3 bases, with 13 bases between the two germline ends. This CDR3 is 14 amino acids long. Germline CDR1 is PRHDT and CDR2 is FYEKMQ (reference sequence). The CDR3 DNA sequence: TGTGCCAGCAGCTCCTGGACAGATAGCTACGAGCAGTACTTC. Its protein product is CASSSWTDSYEQYF.

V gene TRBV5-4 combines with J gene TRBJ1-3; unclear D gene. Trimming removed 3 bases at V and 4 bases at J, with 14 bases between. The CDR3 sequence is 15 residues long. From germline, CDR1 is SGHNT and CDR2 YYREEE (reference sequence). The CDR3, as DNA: TGTGCCAGCAGCTCGTCCCTTCAAGGGGGAAACACCATATATTTT. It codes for CASSSSLQGGNTIYF.

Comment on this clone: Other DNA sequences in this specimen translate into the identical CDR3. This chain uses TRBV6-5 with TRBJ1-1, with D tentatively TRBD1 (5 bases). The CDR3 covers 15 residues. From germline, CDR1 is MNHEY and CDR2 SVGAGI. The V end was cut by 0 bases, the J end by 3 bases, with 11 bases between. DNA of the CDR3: TGTGCCAGCAGTTACTCCCCCGGGGGAGACACTGAAGCTTTCTTT. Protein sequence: CASSYSPGGDTEAFF.

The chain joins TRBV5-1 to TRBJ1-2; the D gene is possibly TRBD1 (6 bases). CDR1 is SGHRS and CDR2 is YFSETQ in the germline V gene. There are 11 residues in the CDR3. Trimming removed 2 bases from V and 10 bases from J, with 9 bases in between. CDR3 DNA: TGCGCCAGCAGCTTTCAGGGGTTCTACACCTTC. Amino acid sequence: CASSFQGFYTF.

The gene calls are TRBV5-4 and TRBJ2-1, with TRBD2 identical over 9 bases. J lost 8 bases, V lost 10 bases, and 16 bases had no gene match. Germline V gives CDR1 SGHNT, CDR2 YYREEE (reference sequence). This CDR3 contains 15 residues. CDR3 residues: CACRLAGGPRDEQFF. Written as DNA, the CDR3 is TGTGCCTGCCGTTTGGCGGGAGGGCCGCGGGATGAGCAGTTCTTC. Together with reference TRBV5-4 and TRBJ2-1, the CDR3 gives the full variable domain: ETGVTQSPTHLIKTRGQQVTLRCSSQSGHNTVSWYQQALGQGPQFIFQYYREEENGRGNFPPRFSGLQFPNYSSELNVNALELDDSALYLCACRLAGGPRDEQFFGPGTRLTVL.

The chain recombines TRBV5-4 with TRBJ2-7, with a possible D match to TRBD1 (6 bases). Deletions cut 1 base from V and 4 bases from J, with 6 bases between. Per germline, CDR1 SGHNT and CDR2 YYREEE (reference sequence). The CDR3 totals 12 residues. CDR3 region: CASSLRGYEQYF. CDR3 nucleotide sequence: TGTGCCAGCAGCTTGAGGGGGTACGAGCAGTACTTC.

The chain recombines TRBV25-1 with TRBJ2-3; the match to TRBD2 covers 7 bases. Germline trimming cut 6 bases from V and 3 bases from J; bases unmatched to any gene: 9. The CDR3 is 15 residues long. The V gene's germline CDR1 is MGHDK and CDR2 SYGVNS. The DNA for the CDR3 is TGTGCCAGCAGCGTGGGGAGGGTTGGTACAGATACGCAGTATTTT. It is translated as CASSVGRVGTDTQYF.

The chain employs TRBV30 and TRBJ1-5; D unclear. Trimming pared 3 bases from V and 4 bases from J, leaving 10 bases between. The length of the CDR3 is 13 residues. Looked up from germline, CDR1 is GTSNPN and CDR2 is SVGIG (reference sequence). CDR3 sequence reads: CAWSLIGNQPQHF. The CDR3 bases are TGTGCCTGGAGCCTCATCGGTAATCAGCCCCAGCATTTT.